The T cell receptor (beta chain) under discussion was sequenced for a study of cytomegalovirus exposure and HLA in healthy donors. Profiling relied on immunoSEQ multiplex PCR, and the TCRdb table lists in-frame clones only, not all of them. Altogether about 140,000 clones are present, 82% being singletons, with the ten largest covering 30%. Deletions cut 4 bases from V and 0 bases from J, with 6 bases between. Germline CDR1 is MRHNA and CDR2 is SNTAGT. The CDR3 spans 13 residues. Sequenced sample: PBMCs. The TCR sequence derives from a man aged 25-45 years in good health and CMV-seropositive. The chain is built from TRBV6-4 and TRBJ1-1, with a possible D match to TRBD1 (5 bases). DNA for the CDR3: TGTGCCAGCAGTGTGACAGTGAACACTGAAGCTTTCTTT. Translating gives CASSVTVNTEAFF.